The clone carrying this TCR beta chain was picked up many times. These data originate in a study of regulatory T cells in long-lasting Graves disease. TCR beta libraries were built with iRepertoire HTBI primers and Arm-PCR of CDR3 regions. MiXCR, run by TCRdb on the multiplex PCR reads, gives a single entry per CDR3 protein. In the table there are about 470,000 distinct CDR3 sequences, just under 15% of which are singletons. Time point denoted: newly diagnosed GD, antithyroid drugs for less than 3 months. After RNA was extracted from PBMCs, the TCR library was made from it. The CDR3 loop spans 14 amino acids. Germline V gene lookup returns CDR1 MNHNS and CDR2 SASEGT. The J segment lost 1 base and the V segment lost 5 bases, leaving 4 bases of the junction unmatched. Separately, the same data were catalogued under a study of T cells in Graves' hyperthyroidism and ophthalmopathy.

Here the sequenced sample was peripheral blood mononuclear cells (PBMCs), taken at new diagnosis, from a patient treated with antithyroid drugs. This TCR was sampled from a woman aged 25 to 39 with Graves disease. The V gene is TRBV6-1, the J gene TRBJ1-1, with 7 bases fitting TRBD1. The CDR3 region has the DNA TGTGCCAGCAGTCGACAGGGCCAGAACACTGAAGCTTTCTTT. Its translation is CASSRQGQNTEAFF.